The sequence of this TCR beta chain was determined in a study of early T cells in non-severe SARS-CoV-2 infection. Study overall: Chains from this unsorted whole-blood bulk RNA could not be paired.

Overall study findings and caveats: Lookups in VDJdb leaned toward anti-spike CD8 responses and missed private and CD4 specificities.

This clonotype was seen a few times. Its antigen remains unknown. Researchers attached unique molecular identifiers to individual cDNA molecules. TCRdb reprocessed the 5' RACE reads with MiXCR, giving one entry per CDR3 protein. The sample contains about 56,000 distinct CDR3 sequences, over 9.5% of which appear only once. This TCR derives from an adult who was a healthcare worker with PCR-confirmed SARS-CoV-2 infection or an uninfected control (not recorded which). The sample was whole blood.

Here the CDR3 reads CSASRRTAHQPQHF. CDR3 nucleotides: TGCAGTGCCTCCAGAAGGACTGCCCATCAGCCCCAGCATTTT. The V and J genes are TRBV20-1 and TRBJ1-5; D gene unclear. Trimming shortened V by 6 bases and J by 5 bases, and 17 bases separated the two germline ends. CDR1 and CDR2 (germline): DFQATT, SNEGSKA (reference sequence). The CDR3 runs 14 residues.